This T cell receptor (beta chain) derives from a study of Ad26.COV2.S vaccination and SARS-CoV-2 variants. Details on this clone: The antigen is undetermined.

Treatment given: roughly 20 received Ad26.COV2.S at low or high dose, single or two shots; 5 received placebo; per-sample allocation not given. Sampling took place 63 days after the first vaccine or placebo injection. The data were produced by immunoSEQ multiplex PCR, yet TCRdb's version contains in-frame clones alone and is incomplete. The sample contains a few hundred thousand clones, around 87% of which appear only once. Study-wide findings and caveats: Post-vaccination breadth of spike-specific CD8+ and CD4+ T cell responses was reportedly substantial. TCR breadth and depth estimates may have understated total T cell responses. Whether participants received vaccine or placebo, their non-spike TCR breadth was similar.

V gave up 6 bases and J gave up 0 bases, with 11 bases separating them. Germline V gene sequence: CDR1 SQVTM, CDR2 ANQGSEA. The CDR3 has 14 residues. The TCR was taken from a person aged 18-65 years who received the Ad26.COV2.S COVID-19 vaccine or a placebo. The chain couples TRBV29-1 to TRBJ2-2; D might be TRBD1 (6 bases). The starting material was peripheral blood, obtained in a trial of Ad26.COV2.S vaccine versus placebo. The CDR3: CSVGAGTNTGELFF. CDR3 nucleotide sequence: TGCAGCGTGGGGGCAGGGACGAACACCGGGGAGCTGTTTTTT.